This T cell receptor beta chain appears in the sequencing data of a study of blood T cell repertoires in COVID-19. Across the whole study: The United States, Italy and Spain provided the acute and convalescent COVID-19 samples.

The V and J ends lost 3 bases and 3 bases, in that order; junction bases with no gene match: 7. The CDR3 has 16 amino acids. Per germline, CDR1 SGHDN and CDR2 FVKESK. Sequencing was performed with immunoSEQ multiplex PCR; in TCRdb, only in-frame clones are kept and a portion is missing. There are 200,000 or so clones in the sample; approximately 86% occur only once, and more than 2.5% lies in the top ten. Sequencing input: peripheral blood. The clonotype originates from a man between 60 and 75 years old with acute or convalescent COVID-19. The genes are TRBV14 and TRBJ1-1, with TRBD1 identical over 10 bases. The CDR3 here is CASSHTTGGRYTEAFF. DNA of the CDR3: TGTGCCAGCAGCCACACGACAGGGGGCAGGTACACTGAAGCTTTCTTT.